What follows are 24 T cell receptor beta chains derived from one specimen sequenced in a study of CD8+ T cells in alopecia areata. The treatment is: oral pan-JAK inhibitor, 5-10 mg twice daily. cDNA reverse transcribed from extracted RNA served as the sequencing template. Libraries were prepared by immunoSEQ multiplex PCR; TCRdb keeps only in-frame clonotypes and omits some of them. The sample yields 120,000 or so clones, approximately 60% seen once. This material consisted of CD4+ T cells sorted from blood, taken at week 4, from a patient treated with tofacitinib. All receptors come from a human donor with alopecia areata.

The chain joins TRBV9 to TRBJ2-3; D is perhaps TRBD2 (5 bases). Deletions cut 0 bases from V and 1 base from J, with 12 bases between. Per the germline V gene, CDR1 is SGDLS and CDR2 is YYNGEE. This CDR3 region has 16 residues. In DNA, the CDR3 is TGTGCCAGCAGCGTAGACACTAGTTATGGCACAGATACGCAGTATTTT. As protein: CASSVDTSYGTDTQYF.

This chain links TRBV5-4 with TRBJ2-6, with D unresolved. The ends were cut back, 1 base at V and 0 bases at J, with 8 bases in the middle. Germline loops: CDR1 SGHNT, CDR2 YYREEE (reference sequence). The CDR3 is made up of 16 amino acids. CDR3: CASSLSSYSGANVLTF. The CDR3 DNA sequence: TGTGCCAGCAGCTTGAGCTCATACTCTGGGGCCAACGTCCTGACTTTC.

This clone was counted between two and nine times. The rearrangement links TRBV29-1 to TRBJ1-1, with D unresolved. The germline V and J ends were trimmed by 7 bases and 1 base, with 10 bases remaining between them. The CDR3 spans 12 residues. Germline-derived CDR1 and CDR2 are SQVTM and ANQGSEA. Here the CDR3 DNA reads TGCAGCGGGACCAGGAGGAACACTGAAGCTTTCTTT. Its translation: CSGTRRNTEAFF.

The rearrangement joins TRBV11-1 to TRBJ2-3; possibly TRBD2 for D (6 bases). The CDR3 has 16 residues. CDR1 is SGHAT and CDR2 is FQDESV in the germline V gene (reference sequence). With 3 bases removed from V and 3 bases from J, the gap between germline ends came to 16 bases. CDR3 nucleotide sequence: TGTGCCAGCAGCTTGGCCGGGGAGGCGGGGACAGATACGCAGTATTTT. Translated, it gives CASSLAGEAGTDTQYF.

In DNA form, the CDR3 reads TGTGCCAGCAGTCCCCCGAGCAGGGCGTATGAAAAACTGTTTTTT. Its protein is CASSPPSRAYEKLFF. The chain carries TRBV28 and TRBJ1-4; D perhaps matches TRBD1 (5 bases). Per the germline V gene, CDR1 is MDHEN and CDR2 is SYDVKM. The CDR3 runs to 15 residues. V gave up 5 bases and J gave up 6 bases, with 16 bases separating them.

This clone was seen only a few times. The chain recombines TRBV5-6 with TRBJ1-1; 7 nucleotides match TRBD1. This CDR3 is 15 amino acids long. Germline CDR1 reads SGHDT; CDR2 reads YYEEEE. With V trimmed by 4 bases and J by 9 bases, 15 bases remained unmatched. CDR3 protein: CASSATRTGVLKAFF. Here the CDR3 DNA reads TGTGCCAGCAGCGCGACGCGAACAGGGGTTTTGAAAGCTTTCTTT.

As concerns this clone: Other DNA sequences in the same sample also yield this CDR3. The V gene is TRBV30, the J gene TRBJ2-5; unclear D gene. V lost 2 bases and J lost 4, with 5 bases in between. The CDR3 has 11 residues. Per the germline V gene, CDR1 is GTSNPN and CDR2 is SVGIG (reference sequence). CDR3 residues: CAWSNGETQYF. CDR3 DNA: TGTGCCTGGAGTAACGGAGAGACCCAGTACTTC.

The CDR3 loop is CASSYPGQGAEETQYF. The CDR3 region has the DNA TGTGCCAGCAGTTACCCTGGACAGGGGGCTGAAGAGACCCAGTACTTC. J is TRBJ2-5 and V is TRBV6-5; the match to TRBD1 covers 11 bases. Germline CDR1 MNHEY, CDR2 SVGAGI. The trim removed 2 bases at V and 3 bases at J, leaving 5 bases unmatched. This CDR3 contains 16 residues.

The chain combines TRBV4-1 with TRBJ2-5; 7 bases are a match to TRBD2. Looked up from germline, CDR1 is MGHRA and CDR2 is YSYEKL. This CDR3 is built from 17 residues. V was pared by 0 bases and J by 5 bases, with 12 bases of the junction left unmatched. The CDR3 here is CASSQEPGGTFRETQYF. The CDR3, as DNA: TGCGCCAGCAGCCAAGAACCCGGGGGGACCTTTCGGGAGACCCAGTACTTC.

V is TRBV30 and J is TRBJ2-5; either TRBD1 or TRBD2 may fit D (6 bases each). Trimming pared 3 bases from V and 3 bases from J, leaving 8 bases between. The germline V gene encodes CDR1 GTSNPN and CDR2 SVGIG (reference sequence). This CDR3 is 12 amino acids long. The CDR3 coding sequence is TGTGCCTGGAGCGGGGGCGAAGAGACCCAGTACTTC. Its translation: CAWSGGEETQYF. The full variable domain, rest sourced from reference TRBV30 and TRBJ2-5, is SQTIHQWPATLVQPVGSPLSLECTVEGTSNPNLYWYRQAAGRGLQLLFYSVGIGQISSEVPQNLSASRPQDRQFILSSKKLLLSDSGFYLCAWSGGEETQYFGPGTRLLVL.

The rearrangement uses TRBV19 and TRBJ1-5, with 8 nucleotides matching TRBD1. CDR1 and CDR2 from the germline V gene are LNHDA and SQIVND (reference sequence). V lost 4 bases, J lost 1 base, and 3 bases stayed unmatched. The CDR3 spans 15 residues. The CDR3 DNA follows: TGTGCCAGTAGTACATACAGGGGGAGCAATCAGCCCCAGCATTTT. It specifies CASSTYRGSNQPQHF.

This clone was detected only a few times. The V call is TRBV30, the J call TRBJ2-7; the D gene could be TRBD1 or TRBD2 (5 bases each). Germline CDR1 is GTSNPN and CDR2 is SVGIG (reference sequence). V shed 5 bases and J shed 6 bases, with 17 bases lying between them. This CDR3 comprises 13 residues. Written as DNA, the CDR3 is TGTGCCTGGGGAGCCGGGACGGCCGGCGAGCAGTACTTC. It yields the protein CAWGAGTAGEQYF.

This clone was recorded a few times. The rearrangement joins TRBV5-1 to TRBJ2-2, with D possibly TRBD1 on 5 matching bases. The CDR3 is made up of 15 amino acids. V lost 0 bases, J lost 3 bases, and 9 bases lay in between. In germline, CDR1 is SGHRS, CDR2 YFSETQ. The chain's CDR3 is CASSLDGHYTGELFF. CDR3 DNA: TGCGCCAGCAGCTTGGACGGACATTACACCGGGGAGCTGTTTTTT.

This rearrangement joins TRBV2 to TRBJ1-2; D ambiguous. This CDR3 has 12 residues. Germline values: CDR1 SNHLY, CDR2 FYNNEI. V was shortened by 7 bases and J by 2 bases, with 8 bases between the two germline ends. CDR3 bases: TGTGCCAGCAACACGGAGAACTATGGCTACACCTTC. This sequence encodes CASNTENYGYTF.

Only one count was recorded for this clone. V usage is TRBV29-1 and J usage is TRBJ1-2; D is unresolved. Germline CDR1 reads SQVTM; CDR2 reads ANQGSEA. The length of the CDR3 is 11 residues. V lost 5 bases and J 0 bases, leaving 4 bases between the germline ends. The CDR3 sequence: CSVFSNYGYTF. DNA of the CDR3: TGCAGCGTTTTTTCTAACTATGGCTACACCTTC.

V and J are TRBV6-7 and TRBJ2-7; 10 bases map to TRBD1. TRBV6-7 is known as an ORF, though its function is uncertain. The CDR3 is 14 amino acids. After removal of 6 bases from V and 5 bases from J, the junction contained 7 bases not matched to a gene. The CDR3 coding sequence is TGTGCCAGCAGCCCGGGACAGGGGTGCAACGAGCAGTACTTC. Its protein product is CASSPGQGCNEQYF.

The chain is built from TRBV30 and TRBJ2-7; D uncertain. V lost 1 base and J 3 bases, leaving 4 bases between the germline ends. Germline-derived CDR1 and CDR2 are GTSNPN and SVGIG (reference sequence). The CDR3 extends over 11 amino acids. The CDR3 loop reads CAWSGYYEQYF. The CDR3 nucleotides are TGTGCCTGGAGTGGTTACTACGAGCAGTACTTC.

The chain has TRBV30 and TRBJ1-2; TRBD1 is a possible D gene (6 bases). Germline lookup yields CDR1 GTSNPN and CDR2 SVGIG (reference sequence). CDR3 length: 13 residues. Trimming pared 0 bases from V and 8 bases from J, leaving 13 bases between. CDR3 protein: CAWSVDRSGGYTF. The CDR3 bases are TGTGCCTGGAGTGTAGACAGGTCGGGGGGCTACACCTTC.

The CDR3 loop reads CASSKGGAGNQPQHF. CDR3 sequence (DNA): TGTGCCAGCAGCAAAGGGGGCGCGGGCAATCAGCCCCAGCATTTT. This sequence joins TRBV21-1 and TRBJ1-5; the D segment call TRBD1 is taken from the table without a DNA check. TRBV21-1 is deemed a pseudogene. This CDR3 is built from 15 residues.

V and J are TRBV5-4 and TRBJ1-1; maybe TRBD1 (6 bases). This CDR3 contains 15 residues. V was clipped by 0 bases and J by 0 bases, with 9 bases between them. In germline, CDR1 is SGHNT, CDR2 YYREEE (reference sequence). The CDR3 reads CASSLGQAMNTEAFF. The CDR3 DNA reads TGTGCCAGCAGCTTGGGACAGGCGATGAACACTGAAGCTTTCTTT. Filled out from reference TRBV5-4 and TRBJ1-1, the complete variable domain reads ETGVTQSPTHLIKTRGQQVTLRCSSQSGHNTVSWYQQALGQGPQFIFQYYREEENGRGNFPPRFSGLQFPNYSSELNVNALELDDSALYLCASSLGQAMNTEAFFGQGTRLTVV.

The CDR3 sequence: CASSHGDRGNTDTQYF. The CDR3 bases are TGCGCCAGCAGCCACGGTGACAGGGGGAACACAGATACGCAGTATTTT. This chain uses TRBV5-1 with TRBJ2-3, with TRBD1 matching over 9 bases. CDR1 and CDR2 (germline): SGHRS, YFSETQ. V gave up 4 bases and J gave up 2 bases; unmatched junction bases: 8. This CDR3 is built from 16 residues.

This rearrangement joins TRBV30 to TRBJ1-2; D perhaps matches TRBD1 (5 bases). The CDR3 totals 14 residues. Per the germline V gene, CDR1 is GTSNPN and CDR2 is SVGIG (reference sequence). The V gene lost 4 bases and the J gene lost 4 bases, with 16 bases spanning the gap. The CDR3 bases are TGTGCCTGGAAGTTTACTTCTGGGGGCTATGGCTACACCTTC. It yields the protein CAWKFTSGGYGYTF. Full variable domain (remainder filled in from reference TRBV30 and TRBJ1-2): SQTIHQWPATLVQPVGSPLSLECTVEGTSNPNLYWYRQAAGRGLQLLFYSVGIGQISSEVPQNLSASRPQDRQFILSSKKLLLSDSGFYLCAWKFTSGGYGYTFGSGTRLTVV.

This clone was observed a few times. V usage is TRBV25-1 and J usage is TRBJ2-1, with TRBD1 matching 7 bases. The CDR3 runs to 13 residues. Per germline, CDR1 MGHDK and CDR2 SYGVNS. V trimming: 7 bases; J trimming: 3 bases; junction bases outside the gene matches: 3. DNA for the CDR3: TGTGCCAGCAAGGGACAGAACTACAATGAGCAGTTCTTC. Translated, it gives CASKGQNYNEQFF.

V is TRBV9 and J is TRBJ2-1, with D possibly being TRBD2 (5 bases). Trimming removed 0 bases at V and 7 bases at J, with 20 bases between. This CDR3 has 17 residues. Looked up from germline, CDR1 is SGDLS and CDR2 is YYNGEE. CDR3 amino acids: CASSVDAGVKVGNEQFF. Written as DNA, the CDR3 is TGTGCCAGCAGCGTAGATGCCGGGGTCAAGGTAGGGAATGAGCAGTTCTTC.